One and the same sample provided the 3 T cell receptor beta chains below, sequenced in a study of T cells in Graves' hyperthyroidism and ophthalmopathy. Template material for amplifying TCR beta CDR3 regions consisted of RNA transcripts. HTBI primers were the set used in a first-round RT-PCR of the TCR CDR3. One entry per CDR3 protein, called by TCRdb with MiXCR from the multiplex PCR reads. The sample has about 340,000 distinct CDR3 sequences, around 20% seen once; the top ten hold less than 65%. Sequencing was done on a sample of blood. The receptors come from a woman aged 50 to 60 with Graves' hyperthyroidism.

This clonotype occurred many times. This chain connects TRBV6-1 to TRBJ2-1, with TRBD2 identical over 16 bases. After removal of 3 bases from V and 6 bases from J, the junction contained 2 bases not matched to a gene. CDR1 MNHNS and CDR2 SASEGT come from the germline V gene. This CDR3 comprises 16 residues. The CDR3 reads CASSDGTSGRGNEQFF. CDR3 DNA: TGTGCCAGCAGTGACGGGACTAGCGGGAGGGGCAATGAGCAGTTCTTC.

The chain carries TRBV5-6 and TRBJ1-6; no clear D. Between the trimmed V and J ends, which lost 7 bases and 0 bases, there was a span of 8 bases. The CDR3 has 14 residues. Germline V CDR1 and CDR2: SGHDT, YYEEEE. The CDR3 loop reads CASYPSSYNSPLHF. The CDR3 nucleotides read TGTGCCAGCTATCCGAGCTCCTATAATTCACCCCTCCACTTT. The complete variable domain, with remaining parts taken from reference TRBV5-6 and TRBJ1-6, reads DAGVTQSPTHLIKTRGQQVTLRCSPKSGHDTVSWYQQALGQGPQFIFQYYEEEERQRGNFPDRFSGHQFPNYSSELNVNALLLGDSALYLCASYPSSYNSPLHFGNGTRLTVT.

A single count supports this clonotype. The rearrangement uses TRBV4-1 and TRBJ1-1; D unresolved. Per germline, CDR1 MGHRA and CDR2 YSYEKL. Trimming took off 8 bases at V and 7 bases at J, with 23 bases between the two ends. CDR3 length equals 15 residues. In DNA form, the CDR3 reads TGCGCCAGCGCACGAATACCAGGAGGTAGGGATGAAGCTTTCTTT. This encodes CASARIPGGRDEAFF.